Listed below are T cell receptor beta chains from one sample, sequenced in a study. TCRdb redid the calling of the 5' RACE reads with MiXCR, one entry per CDR3 protein. The sample has 35,000 to 50,000 distinct CDR3 sequences, around 30% seen once. Sequenced: tumor-infiltrating memory CD4+ T cells sorted from the breast tumor. These receptor sequences come from a female donor with breast cancer. Both conserved end residues are part of each CDR3. Fields, in order: clone size, D gene, V gene, J gene, CDR3 protein, CDR3 DNA. The D gene is left open where the match is weak. Clone size is shown for a subset of rows, as once, few, many or a class of expanded clone.

-	-	TRBV7-9	TRBJ1-1	CASSPGDTEAFF	TGTGCCAGCAGCCCGGGGGACACTGAAGCTTTCTTT
many	-	TRBV5-1	TRBJ2-7	CASSLAGTYEQYF	TGCGCCAGCAGCTTGGCGGGAACTTACGAGCAGTACTTC
few	TRBD2	TRBV20-1	TRBJ2-5	CSARKLAGAQETQYF	TGCAGTGCTCGAAAACTAGCGGGGGCCCAAGAGACCCAGTACTTC
-	TRBD1	TRBV10-3	TRBJ2-7	CAISEDRAGEQYF	TGTGCCATCAGTGAGGACAGGGCAGGCGAGCAGTACTTC
few	TRBD1	TRBV4-1	TRBJ2-6	CASSQGAGGAAGANVLTF	TGCGCCAGCAGCCAAGGGGCAGGGGGCGCGGCTGGGGCCAACGTCCTGACTTTC
-	-	TRBV20-1	TRBJ1-2	CSVRTYGYTF	TGCAGTGTTCGTACCTATGGCTACACCTTC
-	TRBD1	TRBV5-4	TRBJ2-7	CASSPNPTGSGEQYF	TGTGCCAGCAGCCCAAACCCGACAGGGAGCGGCGAGCAGTACTTC
many	-	TRBV4-1	TRBJ2-3	CASSHLTDTQYF	TGCGCCAGCAGCCACCTCACAGATACGCAGTATTTT
-	-	TRBV5-5	TRBJ2-3	CASSPGVGYSTDTQYF	TGTGCCAGCAGCCCGGGAGTAGGGTATAGCACAGATACGCAGTATTTT
few	-	TRBV5-1	TRBJ2-5	CASSLAEAQYF	TGCGCCAGCAGCTTGGCTGAGGCCCAGTACTTC
few	-	TRBV27	TRBJ1-5	CASARQPQHF	TGTGCCAGTGCACGACAGCCCCAGCATTTT
few	TRBD1	TRBV11-2	TRBJ2-6	CASPRPGTGGSGANVLTF	TGTGCCAGCCCTCGGCCCGGGACAGGTGGCTCTGGGGCCAACGTCCTGACTTTC
few	TRBD2	TRBV7-9	TRBJ2-5	CASSPGTSGNLIQETQYF	TGTGCCAGCAGCCCCGGGACTAGCGGGAATCTGATCCAAGAGACCCAGTACTTC
few	-	TRBV6-5	TRBJ2-5	CASRPRDGVGTQYF	TGTGCCAGCAGGCCCCGGGACGGGGTGGGGACCCAGTACTTC
-	TRBD2	TRBV5-4	TRBJ2-1	CASSLRGGSGRAYNEQFF	TGTGCCAGCAGCTTGAGGGGGGGTAGCGGGAGGGCCTACAATGAGCAGTTCTTC
many	-	TRBV4-1	TRBJ1-5	CASSLRRDTHQPQHF	TGCGCCAGCAGCCTCCGCAGAGACACCCATCAGCCCCAGCATTTT
few	TRBD1	TRBV29-1	TRBJ2-1	CSVSSDRGRSYNEQFF	TGCAGCGTTAGTTCAGACAGGGGCCGCTCCTACAATGAGCAGTTCTTC
few	TRBD2	TRBV20-1	TRBJ2-3	CSARDDWAGGADTQYF	TGCAGTGCTAGAGATGATTGGGCGGGAGGGGCAGATACGCAGTATTTT
few	TRBD2	TRBV5-1	TRBJ2-5	CAYSGGGVRETQYF	TGCGCCTACAGCGGGGGGGGGGTCAGAGAGACCCAGTACTTC
few	-	TRBV28	TRBJ1-1	CASSFGPEAFF	TGTGCCAGCAGTTTCGGACCTGAAGCTTTCTTT
few	-	TRBV29-1	TRBJ1-4	CSVDDEKLFF	TGCAGCGTTGACGATGAAAAACTGTTTTTT
-	TRBD1	TRBV27	TRBJ1-3	CASSPRQGGSSGNTIYF	TGTGCCAGCAGTCCCCGACAGGGGGGGAGCTCTGGAAACACCATATATTTT
few	-	TRBV6-5	TRBJ2-7	CASSPREDEQYF	TGTGCCAGCAGCCCCAGGGAAGACGAGCAGTACTTC
few	-	TRBV18	TRBJ2-3	CASSPLRQLGDTQYF	TGTGCCAGCTCACCTCTGAGACAGCTGGGAGATACGCAGTATTTT
-	-	TRBV20-1	TRBJ1-2	CSARDLSVRGYTF	TGCAGTGCTAGAGATCTTTCAGTCAGGGGCTACACCTTC
few	TRBD1	TRBV28	TRBJ1-2	CASSKTTGVNGYTF	TGTGCCAGCAGCAAAACGACAGGGGTAAATGGCTACACCTTC
many	-	TRBV10-2	TRBJ2-1	CASSEIDEQFF	TGCGCCAGCAGTGAGATAGATGAGCAGTTCTTC
few	TRBD2	TRBV7-3	TRBJ2-5	CASSLRGKRGGEVDETQYF	TGTGCCAGCAGCTTACGAGGGAAGCGGGGGGGCGAGGTCGACGAGACCCAGTACTTC
-	-	TRBV5-1	TRBJ1-1	CASSLAGYTEAFF	TGCGCCAGCAGCTTGGCGGGATATACTGAAGCTTTCTTT
few	TRBD1	TRBV18	TRBJ1-5	CASSRSQGGNQPQHF	TGTGCCAGCTCACGAAGTCAGGGGGGGAATCAGCCCCAGCATTTT
-	-	TRBV28	TRBJ2-3	CASSLPRSTDTQYF	TGTGCCAGCAGTCTACCACGAAGCACAGATACGCAGTATTTT
few	TRBD2	TRBV12-3/TRBV12-4	TRBJ2-7	CASRLRGLSGHEQYF	TGTGCCAGCAGATTGAGGGGACTAAGTGGCCACGAGCAGTACTTC
-	-	TRBV5-1	TRBJ2-7	CASSFGHRDYEQYF	TGCGCCAGCAGCTTCGGCCACAGGGACTACGAGCAGTACTTC
many	-	TRBV20-1	TRBJ1-4	CSAPNRAQGGEKLFF	TGCAGTGCTCCGAACCGGGCCCAGGGAGGCGAAAAACTGTTTTTT
once	-	TRBV27	TRBJ2-1	CASSFTSMDEQFF	TGTGCCAGCAGCTTTACTAGTATGGATGAGCAGTTCTTC
-	TRBD1	TRBV27	TRBJ1-5	CASRLGQENQPQHF	TGTGCCAGCAGGCTGGGACAGGAGAATCAGCCCCAGCATTTT
many	-	TRBV7-2	TRBJ2-1	CASSLARGSYNEQFF	TGTGCCAGCAGCTTAGCGAGGGGCTCCTACAATGAGCAGTTCTTC
-	TRBD1	TRBV3-1	TRBJ1-5	CASSLGTGVYSNQPQHF	TGTGCCAGCAGCCTCGGGACAGGGGTTTATAGCAATCAGCCCCAGCATTTT
few	-	TRBV20-1	TRBJ1-5	CSARMTANQPQHF	TGCAGTGCTAGGATGACAGCGAATCAGCCCCAGCATTTT
few	TRBD1	TRBV9	TRBJ1-4	CASSPGTGDEKLFF	TGTGCCAGCAGCCCGGGGACAGGGGACGAAAAACTGTTTTTT
few	-	TRBV3-1	TRBJ2-5	CASSNTRETQYF	TGTGCCAGCAGCAATACAAGGGAGACCCAGTACTTC
-	TRBD2	TRBV5-6	TRBJ2-6	CASSTTASGGRYSGANVLTF	TGTGCCAGCAGCACGACGGCTAGCGGGGGGAGGTACTCTGGGGCCAACGTCCTGACTTTC
few	-	TRBV7-2	TRBJ2-3	CASSLSMGARAHGTQYF	TGTGCCAGCAGCCTCTCAATGGGGGCGCGGGCTCACGGTACGCAGTATTTT
few	-	TRBV5-1	TRBJ2-3	CASSLQNGGTDTQYF	TGCGCCAGCAGCTTACAAAACGGAGGCACAGATACGCAGTATTTT
medium-sized	TRBD1	TRBV9	TRBJ2-7	CASSVARDSSKQYF	TGTGCCAGCAGCGTAGCTCGGGACAGTTCTAAGCAGTACTTC
many	TRBD1	TRBV20-1	TRBJ1-2	CSARAGQGKLVYGYTF	TGCAGTGCTAGAGCCGGACAGGGGAAGTTGGTGTATGGCTACACCTTC
few	TRBD2	TRBV4-1	TRBJ2-7	CASSLGLESSYEQYF	TGCGCCAGCAGCCTAGGACTAGAGAGCTCCTACGAGCAGTACTTC
-	TRBD1	TRBV5-1	TRBJ1-5	CASSITGDNNQPQHF	TGCGCCAGCAGTATCACAGGGGACAACAATCAGCCCCAGCATTTT
-	TRBD1	TRBV15	TRBJ2-1	CATSLLDRGPNEQFF	TGTGCCACCAGCTTATTGGACAGGGGGCCCAATGAGCAGTTCTTC
-	-	TRBV6-5	TRBJ1-1	CASSWDIMNTEAFF	TGTGCCAGCAGTTGGGACATAATGAACACTGAAGCTTTCTTT
few	TRBD2	TRBV29-1	TRBJ2-3	CSVDGGSRTDTQYF	TGCAGCGTGGACGGCGGGAGCCGGACAGATACGCAGTATTTT
-	-	TRBV6-1	TRBJ1-1	CASSEGPNTETFF	TGTGCCAGCAGTGAGGGACCGAACACTGAAACTTTCTTT
-	-	TRBV7-9	TRBJ1-2	CASSHQVPTGTYGYTF	TGTGCCAGCAGCCACCAAGTACCCACAGGCACCTATGGCTACACCTTC
-	-	TRBV5-1	TRBJ2-2	CASSLAGVNTGELFF	TGCGCCAGCAGCTTGGCTGGGGTGAACACCGGGGAGCTGTTTTTT
few	TRBD1	TRBV6-2/TRBV6-3	TRBJ1-1	CASSTTGQGREAFF	TGTGCCAGCAGTACTACGGGACAGGGGAGGGAAGCTTTCTTT
-	-	TRBV7-9	TRBJ1-2	CASSFVGSGYTF	TGTGCCAGCAGCTTTGTAGGGTCTGGCTACACCTTC
-	-	TRBV10-3	TRBJ2-5	CAISDVEETQYF	TGTGCCATCAGTGATGTCGAGGAGACCCAGTACTTC
-	-	TRBV5-5	TRBJ2-1	CASGLAGTVSYNEQFF	TGTGCCAGTGGGCTAGCTGGGACGGTGAGCTACAATGAGCAGTTCTTC
-	TRBD1	TRBV5-1	TRBJ1-2	CASSSGTGVYGYTF	TGCGCCAGCAGCTCGGGGACAGGGGTTTATGGCTACACCTTC
few	-	TRBV6-5	TRBJ2-1	CASRGSSYNEQFF	TGTGCCAGCCGGGGCAGCTCCTACAATGAGCAGTTCTTC